The 2 T cell receptor beta chains reported below all come from one sample, sequenced in a study of cytotoxic CD8 clonotypes in ibrutinib-treated CLL. Only in-frame clones appear in the TCRdb table, and some are missing; sequencing was by immunoSEQ multiplex PCR. Of 75,000 to 90,000 clones listed, 83% are singletons. Sequences were derived from PBMCs, sampled after 24 months of ibrutinib treatment. All receptors derive from a human donor with chronic lymphocytic leukemia.

This chain links TRBV19 with TRBJ2-7; possible D gene TRBD2, 6 bases. The CDR3 length is 14 residues. Germline lookup yields CDR1 LNHDA and CDR2 SQIVND (reference sequence). Deletions cut 3 bases from V and 0 bases from J, with 9 bases between. In DNA, the CDR3 is TGTGCCAGTAGTATTACGGGACTCTCCTACGAGCAGTACTTC. Its translation is CASSITGLSYEQYF.

This sequence joins TRBV7-8 and TRBJ1-2; 7 bases line up with TRBD1. CDR3 length: 17 amino acids. The V and J ends lost 0 bases and 6 bases, in that order; junction bases with no gene match: 13. CDR1 and CDR2 from the germline V gene are SGHVS and FQNEAQ. The CDR3 sequence is CASSLAIGSGQNHGYTF. DNA of the CDR3: TGTGCCAGCAGCTTAGCGATTGGATCGGGACAGAACCATGGCTACACCTTC. Variable domain in full (rest from reference TRBV7-8 and TRBJ1-2): GAGVSQSPRYKVAKRGQDVALRCDPISGHVSLFWYQQALGQGPEFLTYFQNEAQLDKSGLPSDRFFAERPEGSVSTLKIQRTQQEDSAVYLCASSLAIGSGQNHGYTFGSGTRLTVV.